Below are 17 T cell receptor beta chains sequenced from a single sample in a study of Graves' ophthalmopathy and Graves' hyperthyroidism (dated by TCRdb to 2017 to 2018). Instrument used: Illumina HiSeq 2000. For repertoire sequencing, the TCR beta CDR3 regions were amplified from RNA transcripts. The first round was an RT-PCR using HTBI primers with the Qiagen OneStep RT-PCR kit, and this first round was followed by a second-round multiplex PCR, then size selection and purification. Clones were called with MiXCR by TCRdb after fastp trimmed the public reads at Q25, and only in-frame beta chains were retained. Every entry covers one CDR3 protein and lists the most common genes and DNA from its rows. The sample table contains roughly 300,000 distinct CDR3 sequences; only one count was recorded for 15% to 20% of them. The ten largest clones represent roughly an eighth of the sample. The material sequenced was peripheral blood. These receptors came from an adult man with Graves' ophthalmopathy.

This sequence joins TRBV7-8 and TRBJ1-1, with a weak D call TRBD1 (5 bases). Trimming left V 3 bases short and J 3 bases short, with 11 bases between. The CDR3 is 14 residues long. The germline CDR1 and CDR2 sequences are SGHVS and FQNEAQ. CDR3 bases: TGTGCCAGCAGCTTCGACAGTGGTGACACTGAAGCTTTCTTT. This codes for CASSFDSGDTEAFF.

This clonotype has ten or more counts. DNA of the CDR3: TGTGCCAGCAGTTTTAGGGGTTACAATCAGCCCCAGCATTTT. Translated: CASSFRGYNQPQHF. The genes are TRBV27 and TRBJ1-5; a possible D gene is TRBD1 (5 bases). V was cut by 3 bases and J by 3 bases, with 9 bases left in between. Per the germline V gene, CDR1 is MNHEY and CDR2 is SMNVEV (reference sequence). The CDR3 runs to 14 residues.

CDR3: CASSDRRGGTQYF. CDR3 sequence (DNA): TGTGCCAGCAGTGATCGACGGGGAGGGACCCAGTACTTC. The V and J genes are TRBV6-1 and TRBJ2-5; a weak D match, TRBD2 (6 bases). Germline values: CDR1 MNHNS, CDR2 SASEGT. The length of the CDR3 is 13 residues. Between the trimmed V and J ends, which lost 3 bases and 7 bases, there was a span of 12 bases.

This clonotype was detected ten times or more. The chain has TRBV6-5 and TRBJ1-2, with D possibly being TRBD1 (5 bases). Trimming shortened V by 7 bases and J by 5 bases, and 23 bases separated the two germline ends. Germline V gene lookup returns CDR1 MNHEY and CDR2 SVGAGI. The CDR3 consists of 16 residues. The chain's CDR3 is CASTTRQNQLLYGYTF. The CDR3 DNA sequence: TGTGCCAGCACCACTAGACAGAACCAGCTACTATATGGCTACACCTTC.

CDR3 DNA sequence: TGTGCTAGTGTTTACTCAGGAGGGTATGGCTACACCTTC. This sequence encodes CASVYSGGYGYTF. The J gene is TRBJ1-2, the V gene TRBV12-5; D not resolved. Germline loops: CDR1 LGHNT, CDR2 FRNRAP. Trimming left V 7 bases short and J 5 bases short, with 14 bases between. The CDR3 is 13 amino acids. Combining the CDR3 with reference TRBV12-5 and TRBJ1-2 gives the whole variable domain DARVTQTPRHKVTEMGQEVTMRCQPILGHNTVFWYRQTMMQGLELLAYFRNRAPLDDSGMPKDRFSAEMPDATLATLKIQPSEPRDSAVYFCASVYSGGYGYTFGSGTRLTVV.

This clonotype has ten or more counts. V and J are TRBV6-4 and TRBJ2-2; a weak D match, TRBD1 (5 bases). Trimming removed 6 bases from V and 1 base from J, with 18 bases in between. The germline V gene encodes CDR1 MRHNA and CDR2 SNTAGT. The CDR3 has 17 residues. In nucleotides, the CDR3 is TGTGCCAGCAGCCCCGGGTGGTTAAGGGGGAACACCGGGGAGCTGTTTTTT. It yields the protein CASSPGWLRGNTGELFF.

This clonotype was seen a handful of times. V gene TRBV13 combines with J gene TRBJ2-5; perhaps TRBD2 as D (6 bases). Looked up from germline, CDR1 is PRHDT and CDR2 is FYEKMQ (reference sequence). The CDR3 contains 14 residues. Deletions cut 4 bases from V and 2 bases from J, with 11 bases between. CDR3 in amino acids: CASSSGLDQETQYF. CDR3 bases: TGTGCCAGCAGCTCGGGACTGGATCAAGAGACCCAGTACTTC.

The chain joins TRBV20-1 to TRBJ2-5, with 9 bases aligning to TRBD1. CDR1 is DFQATT and CDR2 is SNEGSKA in the germline V gene (reference sequence). The ends lost 4 bases at V and 4 bases at J; junction bases unmatched: 7. The CDR3 spans 14 residues. The CDR3 protein is CSATGTGNAETQYF. CDR3 DNA sequence: TGCAGTGCTACCGGGACAGGGAACGCAGAGACCCAGTACTTC.

This clonotype has at least ten counts. The chain is built from TRBV6-2 or TRBV6-3 and TRBJ1-5, with unresolved D. The CDR3 spans 15 residues. Germline-derived CDR1 and CDR2 are MNHEY and SVGEGT. Trimming cost V 6 bases and J 5 bases, with 17 bases left between them. The CDR3: CASSPHPGRYQPQHF. For the CDR3, the DNA is TGTGCCAGCAGCCCACACCCCGGACGGTATCAGCCCCAGCATTTT.

This clonotype came up many times. The chain carries TRBV28 and TRBJ1-1, with TRBD1 matching 7 bases. Trimming cost V 5 bases and J 0 bases; bases outside gene matches: 3. The CDR3 is 14 residues long. Germline V lookup: CDR1 MDHEN, CDR2 SYDVKM. CDR3 sequence reads: CASSRDRLNTEAFF. The CDR3 region has the DNA TGTGCCAGCAGTCGGGACAGACTGAACACTGAAGCTTTCTTT.

This clonotype was found many times. The J gene is TRBJ2-7, the V gene TRBV29-1; TRBD2 matches at 14 bases. The CDR3 contains 13 residues. Germline trimming cut 6 bases from V and 5 bases from J; bases unmatched to any gene: 3. The germline V gene has CDR1 SQVTM and CDR2 ANQGSEA. CDR3 sequence (DNA): TGCAGCGTCGTGACTAGCGGGAGGGACGAGCAGTACTTC. Its protein is CSVVTSGRDEQYF.

This clonotype was seen ten or more times. The chain is built from TRBV20-1 and TRBJ1-1; D unclear. This CDR3 region has 11 residues. Looked up from germline, CDR1 is DFQATT and CDR2 is SNEGSKA (reference sequence). Trimming shortened V by 4 bases and J by 3 bases, and 6 bases separated the two germline ends. CDR3 nucleotides: TGCAGTGCTACGATTCACACTGAAGCTTTCTTT. This sequence encodes CSATIHTEAFF.

Many counts were recorded for this clonotype. Here the CDR3 reads CASSSDRSQETQYF. As DNA, the CDR3 is TGCGCCAGCAGCTCGGACAGGAGCCAAGAGACCCAGTACTTC. This chain links TRBV5-1 with TRBJ2-5; the match to TRBD1 covers 7 bases. Per the germline V gene, CDR1 is SGHRS and CDR2 is YFSETQ. There are 14 residues in the CDR3. V dropped 3 bases and J dropped 1; count of bases not matched to a gene: 3.

In this sample, this clonotype turned up many times. The V gene is TRBV28, the J gene TRBJ2-5; no clear D. Germline CDR1 reads MDHEN; CDR2 reads SYDVKM. Trimming pared 7 bases from V and 6 bases from J, leaving 9 bases between. This CDR3 has 11 amino acids. CDR3 in amino acids: CASTLGKTQYF. The CDR3 nucleotides are TGTGCCAGCACCCTTGGGAAGACCCAGTACTTC.

This clonotype was found many times. The rearrangement links TRBV7-2 to TRBJ2-5, with a weak D call TRBD1 (5 bases). Germline CDR1 and CDR2: SGHTA and FQGNSA. Trimming left V 5 bases short and J 1 base short, with 14 bases between. This CDR3 comprises 15 residues. This CDR3 is CASSRPTEIQETQYF. CDR3 nucleotide sequence: TGTGCCAGCAGCCGCCCGACAGAGATCCAAGAGACCCAGTACTTC. The full variable domain, completed using reference TRBV7-2 and TRBJ2-5, is GAGVSQSPSNKVTEKGKDVELRCDPISGHTALYWYRQSLGQGLEFLIYFQGNSAPDKSGLPSDRFSAERTGGSVSTLTIQRTQQEDSAVYLCASSRPTEIQETQYFGPGTRLLVL.

This clonotype has only a few counts. The J gene is TRBJ1-6, the V gene TRBV4-3; a possible D gene is TRBD1 (5 bases). Per the germline V gene, CDR1 is LGHNA and CDR2 is YSLEER. Between the trimmed V and J ends, which lost 1 base and 9 bases, there was a span of 16 bases. This CDR3 comprises 16 residues. CDR3 sequence (DNA): TGCGCCAGCAGCCAAGCAACGGCAGGGCTTTTTTCACCCCTCCACTTT. Protein product: CASSQATAGLFSPLHF.

In this sample, this clonotype turned up many times. The rearrangement uses TRBV12-3 or TRBV12-4 and TRBJ2-5; 7 nucleotides agree with TRBD1. Germline trimming cut 3 bases from V and 2 bases from J; bases unmatched to any gene: 6. The CDR3 runs 15 residues. The CDR3 region has the DNA TGTGCCAGCAGTTTGGTATTGGGACAGCAAGAGACCCAGTACTTC. It is translated as CASSLVLGQQETQYF.